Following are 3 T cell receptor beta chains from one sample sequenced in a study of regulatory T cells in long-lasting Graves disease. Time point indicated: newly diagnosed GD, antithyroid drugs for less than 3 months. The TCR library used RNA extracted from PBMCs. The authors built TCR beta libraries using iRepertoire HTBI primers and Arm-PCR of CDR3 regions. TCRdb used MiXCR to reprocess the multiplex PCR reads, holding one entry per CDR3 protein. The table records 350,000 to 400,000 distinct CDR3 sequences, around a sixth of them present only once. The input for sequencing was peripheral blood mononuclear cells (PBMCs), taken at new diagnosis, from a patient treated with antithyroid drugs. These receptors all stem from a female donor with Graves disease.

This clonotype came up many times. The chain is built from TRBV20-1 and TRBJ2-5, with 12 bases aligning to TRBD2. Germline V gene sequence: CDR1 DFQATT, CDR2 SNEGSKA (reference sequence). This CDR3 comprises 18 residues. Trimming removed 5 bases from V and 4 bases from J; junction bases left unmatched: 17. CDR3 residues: CSAVDWLAGGVALETQYF. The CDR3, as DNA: TGCAGTGCTGTGGATTGGCTAGCGGGGGGGGTCGCGCTAGAGACCCAGTACTTC.

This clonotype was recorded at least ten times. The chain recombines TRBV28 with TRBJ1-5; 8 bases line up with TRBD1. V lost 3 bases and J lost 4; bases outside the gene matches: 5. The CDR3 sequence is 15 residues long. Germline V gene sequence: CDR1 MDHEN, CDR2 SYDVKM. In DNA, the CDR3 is TGTGCCAGCAGTTTTATTACAGGGGGGAATCAGCCCCAGCATTTT. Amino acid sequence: CASSFITGGNQPQHF.

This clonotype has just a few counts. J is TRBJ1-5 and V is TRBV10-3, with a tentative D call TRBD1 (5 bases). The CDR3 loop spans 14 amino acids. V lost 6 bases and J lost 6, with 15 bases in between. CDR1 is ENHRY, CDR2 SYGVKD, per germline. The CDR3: CAIRAYGGGQPQHF. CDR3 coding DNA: TGTGCCATCAGGGCGTATGGGGGGGGTCAGCCCCAGCATTTT.